The present TCR beta chain was sequenced within a study of prognosis after radiotherapy for stage I lung cancer. This clonotype came up many times. Trimming cost V 2 bases and J 8 bases, with 12 bases left between them. CDR1 KGHSH and CDR2 LQKENI come from the germline V gene. The CDR3 totals 13 residues. Multiplex PCR in two rounds served to amplify TCR beta CDR3 from genomic DNA. Primers (each specific to one TRBV or TRBJ gene) were used in first-round PCR. MiXCR, applied by TCRdb to the multiplex PCR reads, yields one record per CDR3 protein. Counted here are about 16,000 distinct CDR3 sequences, less than 35% occurring once; the ten biggest clones make up roughly 25%.

This sequence originates from a donor at least 50 years old with non-small cell lung cancer. The chain carries TRBV18 and TRBJ1-2, with TRBD1 as a possible D gene (6 bases). The source was PBMCs, collected before or after stereotactic body radiation therapy (not recorded which). The CDR3 bases are TGTGCCAGCTCACCAATGGGGGCGCAGGGCTACACCTTC. This encodes CASSPMGAQGYTF. The whole variable domain, filled in from reference TRBV18 and TRBJ1-2, reads NAGVMQNPRHLVRRRGQEARLRCSPMKGHSHVYWYRQLPEEGLKFMVYLQKENIIDESGMPKERFSAEFPKEGPSILRIQQVVRGDSAAYFCASSPMGAQGYTFGSGTRLTVV.